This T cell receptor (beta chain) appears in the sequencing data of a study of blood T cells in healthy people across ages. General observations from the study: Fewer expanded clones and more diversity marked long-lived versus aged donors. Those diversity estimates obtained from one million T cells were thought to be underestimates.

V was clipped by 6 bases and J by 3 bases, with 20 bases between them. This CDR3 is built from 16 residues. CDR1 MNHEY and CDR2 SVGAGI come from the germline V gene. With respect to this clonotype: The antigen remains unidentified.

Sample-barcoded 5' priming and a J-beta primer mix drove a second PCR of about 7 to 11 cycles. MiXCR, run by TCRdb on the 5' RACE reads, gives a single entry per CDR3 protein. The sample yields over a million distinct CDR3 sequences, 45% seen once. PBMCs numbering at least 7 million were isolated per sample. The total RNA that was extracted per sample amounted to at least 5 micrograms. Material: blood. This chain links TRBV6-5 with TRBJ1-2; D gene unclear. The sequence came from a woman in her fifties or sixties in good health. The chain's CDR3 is CASSYGGPESHYGYTF. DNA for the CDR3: TGTGCCAGCAGCTACGGCGGCCCAGAATCCCACTATGGCTACACCTTC.